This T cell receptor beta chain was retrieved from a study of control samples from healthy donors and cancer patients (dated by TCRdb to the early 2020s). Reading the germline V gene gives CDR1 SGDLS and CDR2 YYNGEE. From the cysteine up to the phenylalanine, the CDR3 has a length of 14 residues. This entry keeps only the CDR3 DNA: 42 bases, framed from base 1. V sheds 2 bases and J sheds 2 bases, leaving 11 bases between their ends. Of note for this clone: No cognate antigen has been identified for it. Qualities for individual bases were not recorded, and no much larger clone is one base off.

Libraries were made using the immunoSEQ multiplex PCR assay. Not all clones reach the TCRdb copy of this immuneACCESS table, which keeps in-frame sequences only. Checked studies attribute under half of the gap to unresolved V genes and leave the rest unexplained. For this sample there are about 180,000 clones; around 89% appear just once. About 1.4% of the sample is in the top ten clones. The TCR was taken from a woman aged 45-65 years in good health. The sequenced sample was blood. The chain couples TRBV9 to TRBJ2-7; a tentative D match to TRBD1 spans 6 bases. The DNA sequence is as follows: TGTGCCAGCAGCGTTGGACAGAGCACCTACGAGCAGTACTTC. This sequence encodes CASSVGQSTYEQYF. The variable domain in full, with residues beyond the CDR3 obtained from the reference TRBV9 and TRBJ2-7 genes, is DSGVTQTPKHLITATGQRVTLRCSPRSGDLSVYWYQQSLDQGLQFLIQYYNGEERAKGNILERFSAQQFPDLHSELNLSSLELGDSALYFCASSVGQSTYEQYFGPGTRLTVT.